This passage covers 9 T cell receptor beta chains from one sample sequenced in a study of blood T cell repertoires in COVID-19. Some clones are missing from TCRdb's copy, which holds only in-frame ones; the method was immunoSEQ multiplex PCR. The sample contains more than 200,000 clones, around nine tenths of which appear only once. Sequenced sample: peripheral blood. Receptors were obtained from a man aged 25 to 40 with active or convalescent COVID-19.

This clone was found a few times. The J gene is TRBJ1-2, the V gene TRBV24-1; the match to TRBD1 covers 8 bases. The germline gives CDR1 KGHDR, CDR2 SFDVKD. V trimming: 6 bases; J trimming: 6 bases; junction bases outside the gene matches: 14. CDR3 length: 16 amino acids. Here the CDR3 DNA reads TGTGCCACCAGTCCCGGACAGGGACTGGGGGTCGATGGCTACACCTTC. This sequence encodes CATSPGQGLGVDGYTF.

The genes are TRBV7-8 and TRBJ2-1; TRBD2 matches at 8 bases. V gave up 5 bases and J gave up 3 bases; unmatched junction bases: 0. Germline loops: CDR1 SGHVS, CDR2 FQNEAQ. This CDR3 spans 13 amino acids. The CDR3 reads CASSRGGYNEQFF. CDR3 DNA: TGTGCCAGCAGCCGGGGGGGCTACAATGAGCAGTTCTTC. Full variable domain (outside the CDR3, taken from reference TRBV7-8 and TRBJ2-1): GAGVSQSPRYKVAKRGQDVALRCDPISGHVSLFWYQQALGQGPEFLTYFQNEAQLDKSGLPSDRFFAERPEGSVSTLKIQRTQQEDSAVYLCASSRGGYNEQFFGPGTRLTVL.

The chain is built from TRBV6-2 or TRBV6-3 and TRBJ2-7; no clear D. The CDR3 contains 14 residues. Germline CDR1 reads MNHEY; CDR2 reads SVGEGT. V dropped 1 base and J dropped 0 bases, with 7 bases sitting between them. The CDR3 is CASSYFRNSYEQYF. In DNA, the CDR3 is TGTGCCAGCAGTTACTTCAGGAACTCCTACGAGCAGTACTTC.

The chain has TRBV6-5 and TRBJ1-2; maybe TRBD1 (6 bases). The CDR3 loop spans 12 amino acids. The V end was cut by 11 bases, the J end by 4 bases, with 14 bases between. Per the germline V gene, CDR1 is MNHEY and CDR2 is SVGAGI. The CDR3 reads CAARTEPYGYTF. CDR3 in DNA: TGTGCCGCCCGGACAGAACCCTATGGCTACACCTTC.

In regard to this clone: The sample holds other DNA sequences that translate to the same CDR3. This rearrangement joins TRBV11-2 to TRBJ2-7; a weak D match, TRBD1 (6 bases). The CDR3 consists of 12 residues. Germline values: CDR1 SGHAT, CDR2 FQNNGV. V lost 3 bases and J lost 3, with 6 bases in between. CDR3 in amino acids: CASSLDSYEQYF. The CDR3 DNA reads as TGTGCCAGCAGCTTGGACAGCTACGAGCAGTACTTC.

V is TRBV4-1 and J is TRBJ1-5; a weak D match, TRBD1 (5 bases). The V gene's germline CDR1 is MGHRA and CDR2 YSYEKL. Trimming removed 0 bases at V and 1 base at J, with 22 bases between. The CDR3 runs to 20 residues. The DNA of the CDR3 is TGCGCCAGCAGCCAAGATTATCAGGGATTTAGCTCGGTCAGCAATCAGCCCCAGCATTTT. This gives the protein CASSQDYQGFSSVSNQPQHF.

CDR3 coding DNA: TGTGCCAGCACCCCTCAGGGGGTTGGTGTTTATGGCTACACCTTC. It specifies CASTPQGVGVYGYTF. The chain carries TRBV9 and TRBJ1-2, with 7 bases identical to TRBD1. Germline-derived CDR1 and CDR2 are SGDLS and YYNGEE. The CDR3 is 15 amino acids. V lost 6 bases, J lost 5 bases, and 13 bases stayed unmatched.

Points on this clone: The sample carries other DNA sequences with the same CDR3. CDR3 amino acids: CSVGGSYGYTF. As DNA, the CDR3 is TGCAGCGTTGGGGGCAGCTATGGCTACACCTTC. The chain has TRBV29-1 and TRBJ1-2; tentative D call: TRBD1 (5 bases). V was trimmed by 4 bases and J by 4 bases, leaving 7 bases between them. The CDR3 covers 11 residues. Germline V lookup: CDR1 SQVTM, CDR2 ANQGSEA. The full variable domain, its missing parts supplied by reference TRBV29-1 and TRBJ1-2, is SAVISQKPSRDICQRGTSLTIQCQVDSQVTMMFWYRQQPGQSLTLIATANQGSEATYESGFVIDKFPISRPNLTFSTLTVSNMSPEDSSIYLCSVGGSYGYTFGSGTRLTVV.

J is TRBJ1-6 and V is TRBV7-9; TRBD1 might be the D (6 bases). The CDR3 is 16 amino acids. Trimming removed 3 bases from V and 10 bases from J, with 19 bases in between. The germline gives CDR1 SEHNR, CDR2 FQNEAQ (reference sequence). The CDR3 protein is CASSFPGSGADSPLHF. CDR3 nucleotide sequence: TGTGCCAGCAGCTTCCCCGGGTCAGGGGCGGACTCACCCCTCCACTTT.